The rows below give T cell receptor beta chains drawn from one sample of a study of spatial heterogeneity in lung cancer. TCRdb processed the 5' RACE reads anew with MiXCR; each CDR3 protein has one entry. The sample has 30,000 to 35,000 distinct CDR3 sequences, more than 9% seen once; the top ten hold around 28%. Material: PBMCs, obtained at follow-up. These receptors all come from a female donor with early-stage non-small cell lung cancer. Both conserved end residues are part of each CDR3. A D gene is named only where the DNA matches it firmly. A clone size is listed for some rows: how often the clone was seen (once, few, many), or a class if it is expanded.

J gene: TRBJ1-6; clone size: many; V gene: TRBV5-1; D gene: TRBD1; CDR3 protein: CASSLEGQGRSPLHF; CDR3 DNA: TGCGCCAGCAGCTTGGAGGGACAGGGGCGGTCACCCCTCCACTTT
J gene: TRBJ2-3; clone size: many; V gene: TRBV7-9; D gene: -; CDR3 protein: CASSLLGTRTDTQYF; CDR3 DNA: TGTGCCAGCAGCTTACTCGGGACGCGCACAGATACGCAGTATTTT
J gene: TRBJ2-5; clone size: -; V gene: TRBV7-2; D gene: -; CDR3 protein: CASSRNSAGETQYF; CDR3 DNA: TGTGCCAGCAGCCGTAACAGCGCGGGGGAGACCCAGTACTTC
J gene: TRBJ2-7; clone size: few; V gene: TRBV19; D gene: -; CDR3 protein: CASSIRQDYEQYF; CDR3 DNA: TGTGCCAGTAGTATACGTCAGGACTACGAGCAGTACTTC
J gene: TRBJ2-1; clone size: few; V gene: TRBV7-2; D gene: -; CDR3 protein: CASSLVASSSYNEQFF; CDR3 DNA: TGTGCCAGCAGCTTAGTGGCGTCGAGCTCCTACAATGAGCAGTTCTTC
J gene: TRBJ2-1; clone size: -; V gene: TRBV2; D gene: TRBD1; CDR3 protein: CATQGVTYNEQFF; CDR3 DNA: TGTGCCACCCAGGGGGTCACCTACAATGAGCAGTTCTTC
J gene: TRBJ2-2; clone size: -; V gene: TRBV7-9; D gene: -; CDR3 protein: CASSRAPGTGELFF; CDR3 DNA: TGTGCCAGCAGCCGGGCGCCGGGGACCGGGGAGCTGTTTTTT
J gene: TRBJ1-5; clone size: many; V gene: TRBV19; D gene: -; CDR3 protein: CASVLVNSNQPQHF; CDR3 DNA: TGTGCCAGTGTGCTGGTTAATAGCAATCAGCCCCAGCATTTT
J gene: TRBJ2-3; clone size: few; V gene: TRBV4-2; D gene: -; CDR3 protein: CASSPVRTTSTDTQYF; CDR3 DNA: TGTGCCAGCAGCCCTGTTAGGACAACTAGCACAGATACGCAGTATTTT
J gene: TRBJ2-4; clone size: -; V gene: TRBV7-2; D gene: -; CDR3 protein: CASSSRGRAENIQYF; CDR3 DNA: TGTGCCAGCAGCTCCAGGGGCCGAGCCGAAAACATTCAGTACTTC
J gene: TRBJ2-7; clone size: -; V gene: TRBV6-6; D gene: -; CDR3 protein: CASSYWESYEQYF; CDR3 DNA: TGTGCCAGCAGTTATTGGGAGTCCTACGAGCAGTACTTC
J gene: TRBJ1-1; clone size: -; V gene: TRBV7-9; D gene: -; CDR3 protein: CASQAKAGEAFF; CDR3 DNA: TGTGCCAGCCAGGCCAAAGCAGGTGAAGCTTTCTTT
J gene: TRBJ1-6; clone size: few; V gene: TRBV7-9; D gene: TRBD1; CDR3 protein: CASSTTTGAHNSPLHF; CDR3 DNA: TGTGCCAGCAGCACGACAACAGGGGCTCATAATTCACCCCTCCACTTT
J gene: TRBJ1-5; clone size: few; V gene: TRBV2; D gene: -; CDR3 protein: CASSFSQEGGNQPQHF; CDR3 DNA: TGTGCCAGCAGTTTTAGCCAGGAGGGGGGAAATCAGCCCCAGCATTTT
J gene: TRBJ1-6; clone size: many; V gene: TRBV11-2; D gene: -; CDR3 protein: CASSTRNRVYSPLHF; CDR3 DNA: TGTGCCAGCAGCACCCGGAACAGGGTTTATTCACCCCTCCACTTT
J gene: TRBJ1-2; clone size: -; V gene: TRBV4-1; D gene: -; CDR3 protein: CASSPDWDANYGYTF; CDR3 DNA: TGCGCCAGCAGCCCGGACTGGGACGCTAACTATGGCTACACCTTC
J gene: TRBJ2-7; clone size: many; V gene: TRBV29-1; D gene: TRBD1; CDR3 protein: CSVLTGVTSYEQYF; CDR3 DNA: TGCAGCGTTCTAACAGGGGTTACCTCCTACGAGCAGTACTTC
J gene: TRBJ2-5; clone size: -; V gene: TRBV7-2; D gene: -; CDR3 protein: CASSLDGTQYF; CDR3 DNA: TGTGCCAGCAGCTTAGATGGGACCCAGTACTTC
J gene: TRBJ2-7; clone size: many; V gene: TRBV20-1; D gene: TRBD2; CDR3 protein: CSASSGGISYEQYF; CDR3 DNA: TGCAGTGCCTCGAGCGGGGGGATCTCCTACGAGCAGTACTTC
J gene: TRBJ2-2; clone size: many; V gene: TRBV4-1; D gene: -; CDR3 protein: CASSHPRGAGELFF; CDR3 DNA: TGCGCCAGCAGCCACCCCAGGGGTGCCGGGGAGCTGTTTTTT
J gene: TRBJ2-7; clone size: medium-sized; V gene: TRBV6-5; D gene: -; CDR3 protein: CASSLGGEGNYEQYF; CDR3 DNA: TGTGCCAGCAGTTTGGGGGGAGAGGGGAACTACGAGCAGTACTTC
J gene: TRBJ2-7; clone size: many; V gene: TRBV7-2; D gene: -; CDR3 protein: CASSFEQGREQYF; CDR3 DNA: TGTGCCAGCAGCTTTGAGCAGGGGCGCGAGCAGTACTTC
J gene: TRBJ1-1; clone size: many; V gene: TRBV12-3/TRBV12-4; D gene: -; CDR3 protein: CASSLEPDTEAFF; CDR3 DNA: TGTGCCAGCAGTTTAGAGCCTGACACTGAAGCTTTCTTT
J gene: TRBJ2-5; clone size: -; V gene: TRBV7-2; D gene: -; CDR3 protein: CASSPPAGRRETQYF; CDR3 DNA: TGTGCCAGCAGCCCGCCTGCTGGCAGGAGAGAGACCCAGTACTTC
J gene: TRBJ2-2; clone size: many; V gene: TRBV6-5; D gene: TRBD1; CDR3 protein: CASSRTGNTGELFF; CDR3 DNA: TGTGCCAGCAGTAGGACAGGGAACACCGGGGAGCTGTTTTTT
J gene: TRBJ2-5; clone size: few; V gene: TRBV4-1; D gene: -; CDR3 protein: CASSLRLRETQYF; CDR3 DNA: TGCGCCAGCAGCCTTCGGTTGCGAGAGACCCAGTACTTC
J gene: TRBJ2-3; clone size: -; V gene: TRBV11-2; D gene: TRBD1; CDR3 protein: CASSFSGTGGATDTQYF; CDR3 DNA: TGTGCCAGCAGCTTTTCGGGGACAGGGGGCGCCACAGATACGCAGTATTTT
J gene: TRBJ2-2; clone size: many; V gene: TRBV29-1; D gene: TRBD1; CDR3 protein: CSARPGGEIGELFF; CDR3 DNA: TGCAGCGCCCGCCCAGGGGGCGAGATCGGGGAGCTGTTTTTT
J gene: TRBJ2-7; clone size: many; V gene: TRBV6-1; D gene: -; CDR3 protein: CASSWDKNYEQYF; CDR3 DNA: TGTGCCAGCTCGTGGGACAAAAACTACGAGCAGTACTTC
J gene: TRBJ2-3; clone size: many; V gene: TRBV7-8; D gene: -; CDR3 protein: CAISEGTDTQYF; CDR3 DNA: TGTGCCATCTCCGAAGGCACAGATACGCAGTATTTT
J gene: TRBJ1-4; clone size: few; V gene: TRBV12-3/TRBV12-4; D gene: -; CDR3 protein: CASSFGLVANEKLFF; CDR3 DNA: TGTGCCAGCAGTTTTGGACTGGTTGCTAATGAAAAACTGTTTTTT
J gene: TRBJ1-5; clone size: many; V gene: TRBV28; D gene: -; CDR3 protein: CASSPYTGLSNQPQHF; CDR3 DNA: TGTGCCAGCAGTCCCTACACAGGGTTGAGCAATCAGCCCCAGCATTTT
J gene: TRBJ2-2; clone size: many; V gene: TRBV15; D gene: -; CDR3 protein: CATSRDLEAPGELFF; CDR3 DNA: TGTGCCACCAGCAGAGATCTCGAAGCGCCCGGGGAGCTGTTTTTT
J gene: TRBJ2-5; clone size: many; V gene: TRBV10-3; D gene: -; CDR3 protein: CAISARRQETQYF; CDR3 DNA: TGTGCCATCAGTGCGCGGCGCCAAGAGACCCAGTACTTC
J gene: TRBJ2-7; clone size: many; V gene: TRBV28; D gene: -; CDR3 protein: CATTGFSSYEQYF; CDR3 DNA: TGTGCCACGACGGGTTTTTCCTCCTACGAGCAGTACTTC
J gene: TRBJ2-1; clone size: -; V gene: TRBV4-2; D gene: TRBD2; CDR3 protein: CASSLLPPSGGYNEQFF; CDR3 DNA: TGTGCCAGCAGCCTCCTGCCGCCTAGCGGGGGTTACAATGAGCAGTTCTTC
J gene: TRBJ2-1; clone size: -; V gene: TRBV11-2; D gene: TRBD2; CDR3 protein: CASSQDGGLDNEQFF; CDR3 DNA: TGTGCCAGCAGCCAGGACGGGGGGTTGGACAATGAGCAGTTCTTC